This TCR beta chain is from a study of CD8+CD57+ T cells in acquired aplastic anemia. In the study overall: Across the sorted CD4+ and CD8+ cells, DNA amounts averaged roughly 3.5 ug. Healthy donor CD4+ cell samples had a mean of roughly 9.9 million reads. Notes on the study in general: Patients and controls were not found to differ significantly in CD8+ Simpson's diversity.

This clonotype came up a few times. The antigen is unknown. A read error is likely, as this CDR3 ends without the conserved phenylalanine or tryptophan. Because the CDR3's place on the DNA is in doubt, the DNA is left out and the CDR3 is given as listed by TCRdb. Germline values: CDR1 SGHTA, CDR2 FQGNSA. Both ends counted, the CDR3 spans 8 residues. Genomic DNA provided the template from which TCR beta VDJ and CDR3 profiles were obtained. TCRdb independently ran MiXCR on the reads; one entry per CDR3 protein. The table lists 400,000 to 500,000 distinct CDR3 sequences, roughly 64% of them singletons. Source material: sorted CD4+, CD8+, or CD8+CD57+ T cells (not recorded which) from PBMCs. The origin of this receptor is a human donor in good health, serving as a control. The chain combines TRBV7-2 with TRBJ2-6; TRBD2, as called in the table, went unchecked against the DNA. The chain's CDR3 is CASSESGG.